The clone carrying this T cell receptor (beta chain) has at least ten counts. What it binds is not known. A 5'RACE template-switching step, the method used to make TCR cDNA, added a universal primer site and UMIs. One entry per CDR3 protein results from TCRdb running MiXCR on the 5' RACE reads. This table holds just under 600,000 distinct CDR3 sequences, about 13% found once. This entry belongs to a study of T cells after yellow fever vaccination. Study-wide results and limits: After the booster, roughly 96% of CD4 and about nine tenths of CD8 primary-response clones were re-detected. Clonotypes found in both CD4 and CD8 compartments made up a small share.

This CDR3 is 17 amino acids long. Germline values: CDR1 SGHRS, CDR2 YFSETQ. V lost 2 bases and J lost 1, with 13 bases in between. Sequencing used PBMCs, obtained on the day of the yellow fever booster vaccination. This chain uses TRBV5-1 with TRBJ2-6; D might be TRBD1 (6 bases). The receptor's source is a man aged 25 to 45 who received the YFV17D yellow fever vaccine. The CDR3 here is CASSLQGTVSGANVLTF. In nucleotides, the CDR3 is TGCGCCAGCAGCTTACAGGGTACAGTTTCTGGGGCCAACGTCCTGACTTTC.